The sequence of this T cell receptor beta chain was determined in a study of T cell responses to AZD1222 COVID-19 vaccine. Study-level points and caveats: A mostly white British donor set with more females was recruited, and clonal diversity was possibly underestimated. Researchers report vaccine-associated CD4 TCRs spanning spike, with dominance at 160-218 and 743-854.

Measured with immunoSEQ multiplex PCR; TCRdb has only the in-frame clones, and not every one. The data show 75,000 to 90,000 clones, approximately 83% seen once. Second-dose recipients at about 4 or about 12 weeks were treated as one pooled group. Details on this clone: Its target is unknown.

This TCR was recovered from an adult who received the AZD1222 COVID-19 vaccine. Sample: peripheral blood, taken 28 days after the second AZD1222 dose.

In nucleotides, the CDR3 is TGTGCCAGCAGCCCAGGGACTAGCGGGAGGGCCGGCGGGGAGCTGTTTTTT. It is translated as CASSPGTSGRAGGELFF. The chain carries TRBV7-6 and TRBJ2-2; 16 bases align to TRBD2. V was pared by 5 bases and J by 7 bases, with 7 bases of the junction left unmatched. CDR3 length: 17 residues. CDR1 and CDR2 (germline): SGHVS, FNYEAQ.